This T cell receptor beta chain is drawn from a study of cytomegalovirus exposure and HLA in healthy donors. Trimming took off 3 bases at V and 3 bases at J, with 6 bases between the two ends. Germline V CDR1 and CDR2: SGHRS, YFSETQ. The CDR3 consists of 12 residues. Overall study findings and caveats: High specificity and sensitivity for cytomegalovirus status were reported for the classifier. TCR beta sequences numbering under 20,000 were associated with HLA alleles at 0.05 false discovery rate in a later analysis.

This clone appeared a single time. Its cognate antigen is unknown. Vbeta (60) and Jbeta (13) primers were used in the PCR. The assay was immunoSEQ multiplex PCR, and TCRdb's table has in-frame clones only and misses some. Of approximately 150,000 clones in the sample, approximately 78% were seen once. The sequenced sample consisted of PBMCs. The chain joins TRBV5-1 to TRBJ2-5; the D is unclear. This sequence originates from a female donor in good health and CMV-seronegative. The CDR3 sequence is CASSWAKETQYF. The DNA for the CDR3 is TGCGCCAGCAGCTGGGCTAAAGAGACCCAGTACTTC. Full variable domain (remainder filled in from reference TRBV5-1 and TRBJ2-5): KAGVTQTPRYLIKTRGQQVTLSCSPISGHRSVSWYQQTPGQGLQFLFEYFSETQRNKGNFPGRFSGRQFSNSRSEMNVSTLELGDSALYLCASSWAKETQYFGPGTRLLVL.